This TCR beta chain originates from a study of post-analysis software for immune sequencing data. Incorporated into the TCR beta cDNA libraries were unique molecular identifiers, which served to reduce PCR and sequencing biases. T cells numbering roughly 0.85 to 11 million gave rise to around 460,000 cDNA molecules. In TCRdb, the PCR reads were re-called with MiXCR into one record per CDR3 protein. The table lists roughly 410,000 distinct CDR3 sequences, less than 40% of them singletons, with roughly 13% in the top ten. As to this clonotype: Its antigen is currently unknown.

Germline V gene lookup returns CDR1 DFQATT and CDR2 SNEGSKA (reference sequence). V was pared by 6 bases and J by 0 bases, with 9 bases between. This CDR3 region has 13 residues. Study results and limitations: There were roughly five TRBV segments more frequent in patients than controls, and TRBV5-6, TRBV5-1 and TRBV20-1 were among them.

This receptor was taken from a girl between 5 and 17 years old with multiple sclerosis. The sequenced material came from blood. The rearrangement links TRBV20-1 to TRBJ1-5; possible D gene TRBD1, 6 bases. As DNA, the CDR3 is TGCAGTGCCGGACAGTATAGCAATCAGCCCCAGCATTTT. Protein: CSAGQYSNQPQHF.